These 6 T cell receptor beta chains were all obtained from the same sample, sequenced in a study of T cell changes during pregnancy in multiple sclerosis. TCRdb's copy holds only in-frame clones and misses some; the assay was immunoSEQ multiplex PCR. The data hold tens of thousands of clones, with about 90% observed a single time. The sample here was CD4+ T cells from peripheral blood mononuclear cells, taken in the third trimester of pregnancy. These TCRs come from a female donor in good health, enrolled as a control in a pregnancy study.

The chain recombines TRBV7-2 with TRBJ1-4; TRBD1 aligns across 7 bases. V trimming: 5 bases; J trimming: 5 bases; junction bases outside the gene matches: 11. The CDR3 has 16 residues. CDR1 is SGHTA and CDR2 is FQGNSA in the germline V gene. The CDR3 bases are TGTGCCAGCAGCCCAACAGGGGATCACCGGAATGAAAAACTGTTTTTT. It is translated as CASSPTGDHRNEKLFF.

The rearrangement joins TRBV29-1 to TRBJ2-3; D is uncertain. The germline CDR1 and CDR2 sequences are SQVTM and ANQGSEA. The CDR3 spans 15 residues. V was shortened by 2 bases and J by 1 base, with 13 bases between the two germline ends. The CDR3 sequence is CSVESYLLRTDTQYF. CDR3 bases: TGCAGCGTTGAATCTTATCTCCTACGCACAGATACGCAGTATTTT.

The chain joins TRBV5-1 to TRBJ2-6; D is possibly TRBD2 (5 bases). Germline loops: CDR1 SGHRS, CDR2 YFSETQ. The CDR3 has 16 amino acids. Trimming removed 4 bases at V and 2 bases at J, with 13 bases between. The CDR3 sequence is CASSPTDGAGANVLTF. CDR3 sequence (DNA): TGCGCCAGCAGCCCCACCGACGGGGCTGGGGCCAACGTCCTGACTTTC.

V usage is TRBV18 and J usage is TRBJ2-5; tentative D call: TRBD2 (5 bases). Germline values: CDR1 KGHSH, CDR2 LQKENI. The CDR3 totals 15 residues. Trimming removed 3 bases at V and 1 base at J, with 12 bases between. The CDR3 region is CASSPSWRAQETQYF. CDR3 bases: TGTGCCAGCTCACCTAGCTGGCGGGCCCAAGAGACCCAGTACTTC.

In DNA, the CDR3 is TGTGCCTGGACCACAGGGAACCGAGAAGCTTTCTTT. This translates into CAWTTGNREAFF. V and J are TRBV30 and TRBJ1-1; weak D call: TRBD1 (6 bases). The germline V gene encodes CDR1 GTSNPN and CDR2 SVGIG (reference sequence). Trimming took off 4 bases at V and 8 bases at J, with 14 bases between the two ends. This CDR3 is 12 amino acids long. The entire variable domain, with the rest obtained from reference TRBV30 and TRBJ1-1, is as follows: SQTIHQWPATLVQPVGSPLSLECTVEGTSNPNLYWYRQAAGRGLQLLFYSVGIGQISSEVPQNLSASRPQDRQFILSSKKLLLSDSGFYLCAWTTGNREAFFGQGTRLTVV.

The rearrangement links TRBV28 to TRBJ1-3; D might be TRBD1 (6 bases). The CDR3 has 14 residues. Between the trimmed V and J ends, which lost 5 bases and 2 bases, there was a span of 10 bases. The germline gives CDR1 MDHEN, CDR2 SYDVKM. CDR3 coding DNA: TGTGCCAGCAGTGCCGGGACAACTGGAAACACCATATATTTT. Translating gives CASSAGTTGNTIYF.